Below, one TCR beta chain is given with its context. Antigen specificity is unknown. The sample belongs to a study of a mutant IDH1 vaccine in newly diagnosed glioma. Study at large: Beginning 4-6 weeks after radiotherapy alone, or with temozolomide cycles, vaccination took place. A roughly 60% male, approximately 38% female split and a mean age of about 43 years characterized treated patients. Previous treatment comprised radiotherapy, temozolomide, or both, mostly both.

The germline V gene has CDR1 GTSNPN and CDR2 SVGIG (reference sequence). The CDR3 is 12 residues long. Trimming stripped 2 bases from V and 4 bases from J, with 6 bases between. This sample's time point: week 11, during vaccination. In the vaccine, a single dose held 300 ug of the mutant IDH1 20-mer peptide, along with topical imiquimod. Assay used: immunoSEQ multiplex PCR; TCRdb lists only in-frame clones, some missing. The data hold 20,000 to 25,000 clones, with approximately 70% observed a single time. Sequencing was performed on peripheral blood mononuclear cells (PBMCs), taken from a glioma patient whose treatment included an IDH1 peptide vaccine. This sequence was found in a young man with glioma. Some clones in this sample may be carry-over from other donors' samples. The chain carries TRBV30 and TRBJ1-3; D gene ambiguous. CDR3 in DNA: TGTGCCTGGAGTCGTACAGGAAACACCATATATTTT. It encodes CAWSRTGNTIYF.